Included here is one T cell receptor beta chain sequence, with context. The antigen is undetermined. The source of the sample is a study of siplizumab effects on memory and regulatory T cells. Libraries were prepared by immunoSEQ multiplex PCR; TCRdb keeps only in-frame clonotypes and omits some of them. The sample includes roughly 120,000 clones, around 94% seen only once; the top ten take roughly 1.7%. Study-level results: For mappable alloreactive CD4+ clones, the mean Treg-derived fraction was roughly 70% with siplizumab and roughly 25% in controls. Poor capture below about 10^-5 frequency left most alloreactive clones unmapped to unstimulated subsets.

Deletions cut 6 bases from V and 1 base from J, with 9 bases between. The CDR3 is 13 amino acids. In germline, CDR1 is SEHNR, CDR2 FQNEAQ (reference sequence). The chain combines TRBV7-9 with TRBJ2-5; no definite D call. Sequencing was done on a sample of non-Treg CD4+ T cells sorted from blood. The TCR sequence derives from a human donor in good health. This CDR3 reads CASRGLAQETQYF. The CDR3 nucleotides are TGTGCCAGCAGGGGGTTGGCCCAAGAGACCCAGTACTTC.